The present T cell receptor beta chain was sequenced within a study of blood T cell repertoires in COVID-19. Looking at the study overall: Acute-phase and convalescent COVID-19 samples originated in the United States, Italy and Spain. T cells, B-cell-depleted T cells, or PBMCs supplied cDNA or gDNA.

J lost 7 bases, V lost 5 bases, and 7 bases had no gene match. The CDR3 runs to 14 residues. The germline CDR1 and CDR2 sequences are LNHDA and SQIVND (reference sequence). Per the authors' pipeline: Nucleated cell number was recorded as an estimate derived from reference gene primer amplification. Measured with immunoSEQ multiplex PCR; TCRdb has only the in-frame clones, and not every one. V and J calls and clone size are copied from that table; D and trimming were computed from the DNA. Of tens of thousands of clones in the sample, 90% were seen once. The chain is built from TRBV19 and TRBJ1-5, with 8 bases matching TRBD1. Sample: peripheral blood. The origin of this receptor is a man in his forties or fifties with acute or convalescent COVID-19. The CDR3, as DNA: TGTGCCAGTAGTTTGACAGGGGCAGGGCAGCCCCAGCATTTT. Translating gives CASSLTGAGQPQHF.